A single sample gave rise to the 10 T cell receptor beta chains below, sequenced in a study of response to subunit inactivated influenza vaccine. TCRdb independently ran MiXCR on the RT-PCR reads; one entry per CDR3 protein. The data show 450,000 to 600,000 distinct CDR3 sequences, 6% to 9% seen once. This specimen consisted of PBMCs from blood, obtained roughly 24 months after vaccination. All receptors derive from a man between 50 and 75 years old who received an inactivated influenza vaccine.

The sample holds a few counts of this clonotype. The chain has TRBV6-2 or TRBV6-3 and TRBJ1-5; D might be TRBD1 (5 bases). The CDR3 is 19 amino acids. Trimming stripped 4 bases from V and 7 bases from J, with 29 bases between. Germline V gene data show CDR1 as MNHEY and CDR2 as SVGEGT. The chain's CDR3 is CASSSYLIGRGIVRQPQHF. The CDR3 nucleotides read TGTGCCAGCAGTTCATATCTCATCGGGCGGGGGATTGTTAGACAGCCCCAGCATTTT.

The rearrangement uses TRBV20-1 and TRBJ2-1; 12 bases line up with TRBD2. Unmatched junction bases numbered 5, after V lost 5 bases and J lost 9 bases. Germline CDR1 DFQATT, CDR2 SNEGSKA (reference sequence). This CDR3 region has 13 residues. CDR3 loop: CSAPLAGGGEQFF. CDR3 DNA: TGCAGTGCTCCACTAGCGGGAGGCGGTGAGCAGTTCTTC.

This clonotype came up many times. This chain joins TRBV25-1 and TRBJ1-2; D unclear. The CDR3 sequence is 13 residues long. Per germline, CDR1 MGHDK and CDR2 SYGVNS. The V and J ends lost 4 bases and 1 base respectively, with 7 bases between them. The CDR3 DNA reads as TGTGCCAGCAGTGCGGGGATTAACTATGGCTACACCTTC. This gives the protein CASSAGINYGYTF.

This clonotype was observed at least ten times. The gene calls are TRBV7-9 and TRBJ2-2; 11 nucleotides agree with TRBD1. This CDR3 comprises 15 residues. Per the germline V gene, CDR1 is SEHNR and CDR2 is FQNEAQ (reference sequence). Losses at the gene ends were 6 bases for V and 8 bases for J; bases not matched to a gene: 8. The CDR3 region has the DNA TGTGCCAGCAGTCAAGGACAGGGGGCCGGTGGGGAGCTGTTTTTT. Its protein is CASSQGQGAGGELFF.

In this sample, this clonotype turned up a few times. The chain links TRBV10-3 to TRBJ2-5; 8 nucleotides match TRBD2. Losses at the gene ends were 6 bases for V and 9 bases for J; bases not matched to a gene: 9. The CDR3 is made up of 13 amino acids. CDR1 and CDR2 from the germline V gene are ENHRY and SYGVKD. The CDR3 bases are TGTGCCATCAGCTCGGGGGGGTCCGAGGCCCAGTACTTC. Translating gives CAISSGGSEAQYF.

Ten or more counts support this clonotype. The rearrangement links TRBV28 to TRBJ2-1, with TRBD1 matching 7 bases. The CDR3 spans 15 residues. V trimming: 5 bases; J trimming: 3 bases; junction bases outside the gene matches: 7. CDR1 and CDR2 (germline): MDHEN, SYDVKM. CDR3 DNA: TGTGCCAGCAGTCCATCGACAGGGTACTACAATGAGCAGTTCTTC. It translates to CASSPSTGYYNEQFF.

This clonotype has just a few counts. The chain is built from TRBV2 and TRBJ2-5, with 8 bases fitting TRBD2. The CDR3 is 15 amino acids. Germline V gene lookup returns CDR1 SNHLY and CDR2 FYNNEI. V lost 5 bases to trimming and J lost 5 bases; unmatched junction nucleotides: 10. DNA for the CDR3: TGTGCCAGCAGTTCGGGAAGCACGGGAGGGGAGACCCAGTACTTC. Protein product: CASSSGSTGGETQYF.

This clonotype occurred a few times. This sequence joins TRBV11-2 and TRBJ2-5; D is possibly TRBD1 (6 bases). The ends were cut back, 5 bases at V and 10 bases at J, with 17 bases in the middle. The CDR3 is 13 residues long. The germline V gene has CDR1 SGHAT and CDR2 FQNNGV. The CDR3 region has the DNA TGTGCCAGCAGCCAGGGGCTCGGGGTGGACCAGTACTTC. Its protein product is CASSQGLGVDQYF.

The rearrangement uses TRBV9 and TRBJ2-1; 8 bases fit TRBD2. The CDR3 spans 14 residues. Germline V gene lookup returns CDR1 SGDLS and CDR2 YYNGEE. Germline trimming cut 4 bases from V and 2 bases from J; bases unmatched to any gene: 2. The CDR3 protein is CASSHSGTYNEQFF. In DNA, the CDR3 is TGTGCCAGCAGCCATAGCGGGACCTACAATGAGCAGTTCTTC.

This clonotype was recorded only once. The rearrangement links TRBV11-2 to TRBJ2-5; maybe TRBD2 (5 bases). The CDR3 covers 13 residues. V lost 1 base to trimming and J lost 4 bases, with 7 bases between them. CDR1 SGHAT and CDR2 FQNNGV come from the germline V gene. The CDR3 sequence: CASSLARVETQYF. The CDR3 DNA reads TGTGCCAGCAGCTTAGCGAGGGTAGAGACCCAGTACTTC.